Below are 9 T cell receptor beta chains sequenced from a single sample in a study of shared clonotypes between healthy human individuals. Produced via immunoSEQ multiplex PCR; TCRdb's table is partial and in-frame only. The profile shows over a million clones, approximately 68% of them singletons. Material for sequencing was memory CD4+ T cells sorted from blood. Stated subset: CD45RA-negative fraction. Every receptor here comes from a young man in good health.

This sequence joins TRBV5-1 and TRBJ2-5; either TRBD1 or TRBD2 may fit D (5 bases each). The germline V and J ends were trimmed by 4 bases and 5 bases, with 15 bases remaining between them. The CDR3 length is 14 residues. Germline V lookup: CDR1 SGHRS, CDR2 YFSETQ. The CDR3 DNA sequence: TGCGCCAGCAGCGAGACAGCGGTTGGGGAGACCCAGTACTTC. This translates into CASSETAVGETQYF.

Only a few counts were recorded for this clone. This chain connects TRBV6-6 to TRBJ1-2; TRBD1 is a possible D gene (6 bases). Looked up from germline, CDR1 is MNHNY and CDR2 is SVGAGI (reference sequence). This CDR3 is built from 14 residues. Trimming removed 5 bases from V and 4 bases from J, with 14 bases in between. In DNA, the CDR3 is TGTGCCAGCAGTCCCTCAGGGGACTTCTATGGCTACACCTTC. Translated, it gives CASSPSGDFYGYTF.

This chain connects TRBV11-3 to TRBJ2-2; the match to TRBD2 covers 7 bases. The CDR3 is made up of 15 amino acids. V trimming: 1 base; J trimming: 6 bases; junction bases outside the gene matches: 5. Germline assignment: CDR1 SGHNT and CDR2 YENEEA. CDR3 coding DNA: TGTGCCAGCAGCTTAGCCCGGGGGGTTGCCGGGGAGCTGTTTTTT. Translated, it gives CASSLARGVAGELFF.

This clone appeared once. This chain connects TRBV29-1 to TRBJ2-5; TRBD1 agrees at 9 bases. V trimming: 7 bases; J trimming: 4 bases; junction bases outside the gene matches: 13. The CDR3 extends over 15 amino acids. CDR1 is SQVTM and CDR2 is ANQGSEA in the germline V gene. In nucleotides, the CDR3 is TGCAGCGCAGGAACCGGGACAGGGAGTGGAGAGACCCAGTACTTC. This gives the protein CSAGTGTGSGETQYF.

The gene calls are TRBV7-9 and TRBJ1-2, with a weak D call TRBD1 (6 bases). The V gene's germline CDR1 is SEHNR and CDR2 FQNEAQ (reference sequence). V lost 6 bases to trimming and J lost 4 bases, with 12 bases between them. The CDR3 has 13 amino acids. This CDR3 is CASSRGQSYGYTF. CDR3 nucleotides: TGTGCCAGCAGTCGCGGACAGAGCTATGGCTACACCTTC.

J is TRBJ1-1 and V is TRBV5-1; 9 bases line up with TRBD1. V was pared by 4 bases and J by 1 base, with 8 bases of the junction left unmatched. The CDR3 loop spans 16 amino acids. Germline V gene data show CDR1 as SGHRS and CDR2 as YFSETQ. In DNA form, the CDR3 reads TGCGCCAGCAGCCCGCCGGGGACAGGGAGGAACACTGAAGCTTTCTTT. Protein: CASSPPGTGRNTEAFF.

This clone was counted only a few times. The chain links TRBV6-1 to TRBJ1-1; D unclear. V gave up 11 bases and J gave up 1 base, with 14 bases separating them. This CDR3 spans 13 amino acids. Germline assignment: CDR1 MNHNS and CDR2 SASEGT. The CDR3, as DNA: TGTGCCGCCCGGGAGGCTCGGAACACTGAAGCTTTCTTT. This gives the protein CAAREARNTEAFF.

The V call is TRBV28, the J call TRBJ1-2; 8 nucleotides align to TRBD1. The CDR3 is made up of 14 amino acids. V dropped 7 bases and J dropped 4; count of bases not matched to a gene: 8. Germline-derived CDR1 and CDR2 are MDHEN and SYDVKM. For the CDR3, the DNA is TGTGCCAGCACCCTCAGGGGGCGAGGCTATGGCTACACCTTC. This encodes CASTLRGRGYGYTF.

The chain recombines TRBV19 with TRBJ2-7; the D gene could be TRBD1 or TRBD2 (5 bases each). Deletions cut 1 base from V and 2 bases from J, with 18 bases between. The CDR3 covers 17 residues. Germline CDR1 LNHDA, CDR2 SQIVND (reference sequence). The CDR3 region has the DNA TGTGCCAGTAGTATAGGCTACAGGTTCGGGGCAACCTACGAGCAGTACTTC. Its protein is CASSIGYRFGATYEQYF.